This TCR beta chain was recorded in a study of cytomegalovirus exposure and HLA in healthy donors. Study results and caveats: The availability of immune exposure information extended only to CMV serostatus.

Primers included in the PCR were 60 Vbeta and 13 Jbeta primers. The table came from immunoSEQ multiplex PCR; TCRdb's copy has only in-frame clones and leaves some out. The sample has 90,000 to 140,000 clones, 83% seen once. The germline gives CDR1 MNHEY, CDR2 SVGAGI. The CDR3 sequence is 16 residues long. J lost 7 bases, V lost 2 bases, and 10 bases had no gene match. This clone occurred a few times. The antigen is undetermined. Sequencing was performed on PBMCs. The receptor's source is a man younger than 35 in good health and CMV-seronegative. V and J are TRBV6-5 and TRBJ2-7; 11 nucleotides align to TRBD2. The CDR3, as DNA: TGTGCCAGCAGTTACCAACCGGGACTAGCGGCTTATGAGCAGTACTTC. It encodes CASSYQPGLAAYEQYF.